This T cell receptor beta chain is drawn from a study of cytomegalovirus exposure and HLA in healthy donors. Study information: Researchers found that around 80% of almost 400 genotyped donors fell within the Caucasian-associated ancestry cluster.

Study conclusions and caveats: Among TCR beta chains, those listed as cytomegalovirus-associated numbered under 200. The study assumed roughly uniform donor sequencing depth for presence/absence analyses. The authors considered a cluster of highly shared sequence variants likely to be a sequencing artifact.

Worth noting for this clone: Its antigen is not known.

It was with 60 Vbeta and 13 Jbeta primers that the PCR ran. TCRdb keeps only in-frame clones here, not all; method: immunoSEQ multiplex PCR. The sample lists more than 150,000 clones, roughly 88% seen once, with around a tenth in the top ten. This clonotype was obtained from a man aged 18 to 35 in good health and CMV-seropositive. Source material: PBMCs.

CDR3 sequence reads: CASSRNRVAKNIQYF. The CDR3 DNA is TGTGCCAGCAGTAGGAACAGGGTAGCCAAAAACATTCAGTACTTC. V usage is TRBV27 and J usage is TRBJ2-4, with D possibly TRBD1 on 6 matching bases. CDR1 and CDR2 from the germline V gene are MNHEY and SMNVEV (reference sequence). Trimming took off 5 bases at V and 0 bases at J, with 11 bases between the two ends. The CDR3 is 15 amino acids.